A single count supports the clone carrying this TCR beta chain. Method: immunoSEQ multiplex PCR; TCRdb's copy keeps in-frame clones and lacks some. The repertoire holds tens of thousands of clones, approximately 90% seen once, with approximately 0.47% in the top ten. The data were taken from a study of OX40 agonist ivuxolimab in advanced cancers. The CDR3 is 13 residues long. The V gene's germline CDR1 is MRHNA and CDR2 SNTAGT. V was pared by 2 bases and J by 10 bases, with 14 bases between. This specimen was CD4+ or CD8+ T cells sorted from blood, taken in a trial of the OX40 agonist ivuxolimab. The chain combines TRBV6-4 with TRBJ1-1, with a weak D call TRBD1 (6 bases). The receptor's source is an adult with an advanced solid tumor such as melanoma, head and neck, liver or kidney cancer. The CDR3 sequence is CASSDEGGRRAFF. For the CDR3, the DNA is TGTGCCAGCAGTGACGAGGGGGGTAGGAGAGCTTTCTTT.